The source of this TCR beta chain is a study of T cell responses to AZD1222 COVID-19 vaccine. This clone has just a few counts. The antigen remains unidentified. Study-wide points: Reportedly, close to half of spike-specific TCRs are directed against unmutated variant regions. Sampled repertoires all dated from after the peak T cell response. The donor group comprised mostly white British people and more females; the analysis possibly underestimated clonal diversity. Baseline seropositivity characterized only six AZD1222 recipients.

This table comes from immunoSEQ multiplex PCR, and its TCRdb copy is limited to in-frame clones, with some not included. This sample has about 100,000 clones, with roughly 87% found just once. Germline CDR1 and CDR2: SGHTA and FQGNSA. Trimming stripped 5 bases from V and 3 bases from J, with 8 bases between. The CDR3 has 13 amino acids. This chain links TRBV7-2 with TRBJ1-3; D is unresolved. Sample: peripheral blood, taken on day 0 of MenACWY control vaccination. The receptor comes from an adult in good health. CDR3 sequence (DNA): TGTGCCAGCAGCGTTGGGTTTGGAAACACCATATATTTT. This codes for CASSVGFGNTIYF.